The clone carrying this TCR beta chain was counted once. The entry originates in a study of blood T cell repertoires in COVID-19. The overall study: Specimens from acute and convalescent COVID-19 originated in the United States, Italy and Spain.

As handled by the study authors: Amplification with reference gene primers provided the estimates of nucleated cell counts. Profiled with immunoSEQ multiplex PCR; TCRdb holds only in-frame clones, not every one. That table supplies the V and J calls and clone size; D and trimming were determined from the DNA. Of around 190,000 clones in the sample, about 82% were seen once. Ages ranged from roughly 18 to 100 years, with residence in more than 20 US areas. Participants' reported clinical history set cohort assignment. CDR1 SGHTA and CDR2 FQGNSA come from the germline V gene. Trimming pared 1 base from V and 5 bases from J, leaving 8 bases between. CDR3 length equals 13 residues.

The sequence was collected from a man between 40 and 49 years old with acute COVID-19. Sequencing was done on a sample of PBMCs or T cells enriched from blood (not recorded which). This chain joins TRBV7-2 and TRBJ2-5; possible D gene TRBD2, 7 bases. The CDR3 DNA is TGTGCCAGCAGCTTAGAGGGGGGGGAGACCCAGTACTTC. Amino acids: CASSLEGGETQYF. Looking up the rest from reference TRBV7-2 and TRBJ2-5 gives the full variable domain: GAGVSQSPSNKVTEKGKDVELRCDPISGHTALYWYRQSLGQGLEFLIYFQGNSAPDKSGLPSDRFSAERTGGSVSTLTIQRTQQEDSAVYLCASSLEGGETQYFGPGTRLLVL.